The sequence of this TCR beta chain was determined in a study of cytomegalovirus exposure and HLA in healthy donors. Overall study findings and caveats: Whilst most TCR sequences proved rare, a subset of public TCRs occurred across many donors. Later analysis identified several of the most significant clusters that appeared linked to common viral pathogens.

About this clone: The antigen is unknown.

This PCR relied on a set of 60 Vbeta primers and 13 Jbeta primers. Measured with immunoSEQ multiplex PCR; TCRdb has only the in-frame clones, and not every one. The data show approximately 190,000 clones, with under 90% seen just once and about 0.1% held by the top ten. Healthy bone marrow donors supplied every sample. At sampling all donors were nominally healthy, likely with unrecorded immune exposures. The sequenced sample was PBMCs. The receptor was derived from a boy aged 2 to 9 in good health and CMV-seronegative.

The CDR3 loop is CASSLAGGGGYTF. The CDR3 region has the DNA TGTGCCAGCAGCTTAGCAGGGGGCGGTGGCTACACCTTC. The chain joins TRBV7-9 to TRBJ1-2; 7 bases map to TRBD1. CDR1 and CDR2 from the germline V gene are SEHNR and FQNEAQ (reference sequence). V trimming: 0 bases; J trimming: 7 bases; junction bases outside the gene matches: 2. The CDR3 spans 13 residues.